A selection of T cell receptor beta chains follows, all from one sample in a study of T cells in localized non-small cell lung cancer. Clones were sequenced by immunoSEQ multiplex PCR, and TCRdb holds only the in-frame ones, with some missing. The data contain 41,000 or so clones, more than 85% of them seen just once; the ten biggest clones take up about 6.6%. The sequencing used peripheral blood, collected before any cancer treatment. These receptors were obtained from a woman aged 18-55 years with stage III lung adenocarcinoma. Each CDR3 is given with its conserved first and last residue. A D gene is named only where the DNA matches it firmly. Clone size, where shown, is once, few, many, or a class for clones that have expanded.

J: TRBJ2-5; size: few; D: .; V: TRBV6-5; CDR3: CASSTSGLETQYF; DNA: TGTGCCAGCAGTACCTCGGGTCTTGAGACCCAGTACTTC
J: TRBJ1-2; size: .; D: .; V: TRBV15; CDR3: CATSRVGAEGYTF; DNA: TGTGCCACCAGCAGAGTAGGGGCAGAAGGCTACACCTTC
J: TRBJ2-7; size: .; D: .; V: TRBV9; CDR3: CASSVDWGSYEQYF; DNA: TGTGCCAGCAGCGTAGATTGGGGATCCTACGAGCAGTACTTC
J: TRBJ2-5; size: .; D: TRBD2; V: TRBV6-1; CDR3: CASSEAGLAGWETQYF; DNA: TGTGCCAGCAGTGAAGCCGGACTAGCGGGTTGGGAGACCCAGTACTTC
J: TRBJ1-1; size: .; D: TRBD1; V: TRBV5-1; CDR3: CASSSDGQGNTEAFF; DNA: TGCGCCAGCAGCTCGGACGGACAGGGGAACACTGAAGCTTTCTTT
J: TRBJ2-1; size: once; D: .; V: TRBV15; CDR3: CATSRDPGNEQFF; DNA: TGTGCCACCAGCAGAGATCCGGGCAATGAGCAGTTCTTC
J: TRBJ1-1; size: few; D: TRBD1; V: TRBV18; CDR3: CASSPRGTGGTEAFF; DNA: TGTGCCAGCTCACCAAGGGGGACAGGCGGGACTGAAGCTTTCTTT
J: TRBJ1-2; size: .; D: .; V: TRBV6-5; CDR3: CASSSYREERGYTF; DNA: TGTGCCAGCAGTTCGTACAGGGAGGAGCGTGGCTACACCTTC
J: TRBJ1-5; size: .; D: TRBD1; V: TRBV7-9; CDR3: CASSLDRGGNQPQHF; DNA: TGTGCCAGCAGCTTAGACAGGGGTGGCAATCAGCCCCAGCATTTT
J: TRBJ2-3; size: .; D: TRBD2; V: TRBV7-3; CDR3: CASSQRDGTDTQYF; DNA: TGTGCCAGCTCCCAGCGGGACGGCACAGATACGCAGTATTTT
J: TRBJ2-3; size: .; D: .; V: TRBV5-1; CDR3: CASSLSSETDTQYF; DNA: TGCGCCAGCAGCTTATCGTCCGAGACAGATACGCAGTATTTT
J: TRBJ1-1; size: .; D: .; V: TRBV29-1; CDR3: CSGGENTEAFF; DNA: TGCAGCGGGGGTGAAAACACTGAAGCTTTCTTT
J: TRBJ1-2; size: .; D: .; V: TRBV29-1; CDR3: CSVADGTNYGYTF; DNA: TGCAGCGTTGCCGACGGGACTAACTATGGCTACACCTTC
J: TRBJ1-2; size: .; D: .; V: TRBV6-1; CDR3: CASSEANPKSGYTF; DNA: TGTGCCAGCAGTGAAGCCAATCCTAAGAGTGGCTACACCTTC
J: TRBJ2-5; size: .; D: TRBD1; V: TRBV2; CDR3: CASRTGQGGETQYF; DNA: TGTGCCAGCAGGACAGGACAGGGCGGGGAGACCCAGTACTTC
J: TRBJ2-1; size: .; D: .; V: TRBV10-3; CDR3: CATQEGPYSRDEQFF; DNA: TGTGCCACCCAGGAGGGGCCGTACTCCCGGGATGAGCAGTTCTTC
J: TRBJ2-5; size: .; D: .; V: TRBV7-9; CDR3: CASSLDLGPETQYF; DNA: TGTGCCAGCAGCTTAGACTTAGGCCCGGAGACCCAGTACTTC
J: TRBJ1-6; size: .; D: .; V: TRBV4-1; CDR3: CASSQDWAGRSPLHF; DNA: TGCGCCAGCAGCCAAGATTGGGCAGGGCGGTCACCCCTCCACTTT
J: TRBJ1-1; size: .; D: TRBD1; V: TRBV29-1; CDR3: CSVNHLDRVGTEAFF; DNA: TGCAGCGTTAATCACCTCGACAGGGTGGGAACTGAAGCTTTCTTT
J: TRBJ2-1; size: .; D: .; V: TRBV5-4; CDR3: CASSLGPLRGNEQFF; DNA: TGTGCCAGCAGCTTGGGGCCCCTGAGGGGGAATGAGCAGTTCTTC
J: TRBJ1-2; size: .; D: .; V: TRBV7-9; CDR3: CASSSRGQNYGYTF; DNA: TGTGCCAGCAGCTCCCGGGGGCAAAACTATGGCTACACCTTC